This T cell receptor (beta chain) is from a study of CD8+ T cells in alopecia areata. About the research overall: In an open-label trial, patients got 5 to 10 mg tofacitinib twice daily.

Overall study results and limits: The study also sequences resident alphabeta T cells of normal skin in scalp samples. In lesional scalp, particularly from alopecia totalis/universalis, clonality was higher than in normal scalp.

In each case, RNA was isolated and then reverse transcribed into cDNA as the sequencing template. Generated by immunoSEQ multiplex PCR, the TCRdb table keeps only in-frame clones and is missing some. Among tens of thousands of clones listed, roughly 61% were seen once. This clone was detected only a few times. Its antigen remains unknown. Starting from PBMCs, sorting isolated CD4+ and CD8+ T cells. Germline V lookup: CDR1 LNHDA, CDR2 SQIVND (reference sequence). This CDR3 contains 15 residues. With V trimmed by 4 bases and J by 4 bases, 5 bases remained unmatched. The gene calls are TRBV19 and TRBJ2-1; 9 bases are shared with TRBD2. The TCR originated in a human donor with alopecia areata. This specimen consisted of CD8+ T cells sorted from blood, obtained at week 0. The CDR3 DNA reads as TGTGCCAGTAGTAGAATAGCGGGAGATTACAATGAGCAGTTCTTC. Amino acids: CASSRIAGDYNEQFF.